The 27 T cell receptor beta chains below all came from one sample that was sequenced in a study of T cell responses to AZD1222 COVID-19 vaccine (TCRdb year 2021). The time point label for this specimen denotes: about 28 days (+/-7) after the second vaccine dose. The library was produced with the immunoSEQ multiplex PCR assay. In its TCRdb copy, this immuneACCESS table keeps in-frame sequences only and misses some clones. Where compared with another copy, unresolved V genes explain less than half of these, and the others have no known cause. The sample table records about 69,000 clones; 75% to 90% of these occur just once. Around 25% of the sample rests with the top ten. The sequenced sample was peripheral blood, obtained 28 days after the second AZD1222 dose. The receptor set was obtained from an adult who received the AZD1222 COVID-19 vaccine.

The CDR3 coding sequence is TGTGCCAGCAGCTGGGAGGAGGGGGGGTTACTGGATGGCTACACCTTC. Its protein is CASSWEEGGLLDGYTF. The chain uses TRBV5-4 and TRBJ1-2; tentative D call: TRBD1 (6 bases). V dropped 3 bases and J dropped 6 bases, with 21 bases sitting between them. The CDR3 has 16 residues. CDR1 is SGHNT, CDR2 YYREEE, per germline (reference sequence).

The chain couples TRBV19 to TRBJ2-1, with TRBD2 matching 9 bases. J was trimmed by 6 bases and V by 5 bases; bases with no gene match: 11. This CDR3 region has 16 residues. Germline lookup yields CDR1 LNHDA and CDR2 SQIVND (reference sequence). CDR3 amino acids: CASSPRWSGGSNEQFF. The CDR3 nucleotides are TGTGCCAGTAGTCCCCGATGGAGCGGGGGGTCCAATGAGCAGTTCTTC.

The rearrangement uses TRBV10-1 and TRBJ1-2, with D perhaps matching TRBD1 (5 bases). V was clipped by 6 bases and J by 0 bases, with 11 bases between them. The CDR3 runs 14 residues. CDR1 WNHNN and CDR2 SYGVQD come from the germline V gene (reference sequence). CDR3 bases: TGCGCCAGCAGCGAGGGGACTTCTAACTATGGCTACACCTTC. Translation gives CASSEGTSNYGYTF.

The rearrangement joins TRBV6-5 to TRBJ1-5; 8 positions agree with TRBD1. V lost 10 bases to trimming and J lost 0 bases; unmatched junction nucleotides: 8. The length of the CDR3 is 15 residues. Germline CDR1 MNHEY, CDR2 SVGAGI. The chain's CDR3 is CATRGQGASNQPQHF. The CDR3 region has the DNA TGTGCCACCCGCGGGCAGGGGGCTAGCAATCAGCCCCAGCATTTT.

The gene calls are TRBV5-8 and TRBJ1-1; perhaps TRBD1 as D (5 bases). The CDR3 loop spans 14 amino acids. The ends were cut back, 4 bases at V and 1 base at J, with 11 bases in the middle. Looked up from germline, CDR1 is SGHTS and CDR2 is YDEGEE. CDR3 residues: CASSRSQGNTEAFF. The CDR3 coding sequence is TGTGCCAGCAGCCGGAGTCAGGGGAACACTGAAGCTTTCTTT. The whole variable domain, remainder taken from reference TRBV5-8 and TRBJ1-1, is EAGVTQSPTHLIKTRGQQATLRCSPISGHTSVYWYQQALGLGLQFLLWYDEGEERNRGNFPPRFSGRQFPNYSSELNVNALELEDSALYLCASSRSQGNTEAFFGQGTRLTVV.

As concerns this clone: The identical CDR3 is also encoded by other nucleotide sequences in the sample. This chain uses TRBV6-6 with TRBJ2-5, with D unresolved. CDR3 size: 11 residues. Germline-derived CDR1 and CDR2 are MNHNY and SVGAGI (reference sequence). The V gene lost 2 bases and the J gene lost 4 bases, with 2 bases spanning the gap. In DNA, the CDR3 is TGTGCCAGCAGTTACCTAGAGACCCAGTACTTC. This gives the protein CASSYLETQYF.

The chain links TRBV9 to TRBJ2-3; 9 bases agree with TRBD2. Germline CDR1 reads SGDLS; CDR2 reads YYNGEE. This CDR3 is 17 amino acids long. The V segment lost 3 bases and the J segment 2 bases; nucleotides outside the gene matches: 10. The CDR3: CASSAGGTSHNTDTQYF. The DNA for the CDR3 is TGTGCCAGCAGCGCGGGGGGGACTAGCCACAACACAGATACGCAGTATTTT.

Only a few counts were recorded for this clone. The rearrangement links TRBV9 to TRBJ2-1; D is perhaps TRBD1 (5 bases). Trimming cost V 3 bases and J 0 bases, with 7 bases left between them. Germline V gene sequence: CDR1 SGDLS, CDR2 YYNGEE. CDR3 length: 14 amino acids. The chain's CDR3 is CASSGGNSYNEQFF. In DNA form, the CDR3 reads TGTGCCAGCAGCGGGGGCAACTCCTACAATGAGCAGTTCTTC.

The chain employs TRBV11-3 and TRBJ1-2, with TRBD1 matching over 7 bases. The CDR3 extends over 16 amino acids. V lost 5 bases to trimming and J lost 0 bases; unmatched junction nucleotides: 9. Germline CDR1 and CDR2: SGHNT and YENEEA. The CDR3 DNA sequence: TGTGCCAGCAGCCCAGGGGGGCGTTTAGCTAACTATGGCTACACCTTC. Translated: CASSPGGRLANYGYTF.

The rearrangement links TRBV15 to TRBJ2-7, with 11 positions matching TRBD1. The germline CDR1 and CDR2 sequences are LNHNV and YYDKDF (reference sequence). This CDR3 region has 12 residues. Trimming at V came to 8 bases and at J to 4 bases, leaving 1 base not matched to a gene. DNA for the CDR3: TGTGCCACCGGACAGGGGGCGTACGAGCAGTACTTC. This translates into CATGQGAYEQYF.

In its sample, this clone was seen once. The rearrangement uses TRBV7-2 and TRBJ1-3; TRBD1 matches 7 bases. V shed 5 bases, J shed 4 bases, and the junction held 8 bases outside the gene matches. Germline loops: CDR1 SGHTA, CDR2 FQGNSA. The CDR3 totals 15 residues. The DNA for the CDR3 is TGTGCCAGCAGCCAACAGACAGGGCCCGGAAACACCATATATTTT. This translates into CASSQQTGPGNTIYF.

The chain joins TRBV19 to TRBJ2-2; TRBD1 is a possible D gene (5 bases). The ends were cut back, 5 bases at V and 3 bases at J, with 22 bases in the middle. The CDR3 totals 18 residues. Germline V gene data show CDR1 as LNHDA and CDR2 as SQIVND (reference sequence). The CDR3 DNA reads TGTGCCAGTAGTCTAGGTGGCAGGGCATTCTCTTACACCGGGGAGCTGTTTTTT. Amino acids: CASSLGGRAFSYTGELFF. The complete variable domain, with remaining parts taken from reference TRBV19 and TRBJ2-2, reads DGGITQSPKYLFRKEGQNVTLSCEQNLNHDAMYWYRQDPGQGLRLIYYSQIVNDFQKGDIAEGYSVSREKKESFPLTVTSAQKNPTAFYLCASSLGGRAFSYTGELFFGEGSRLTVL.

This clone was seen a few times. DNA of the CDR3: TGTGCCAGCAGTGGCGACCCGACTAGCGGGGACGTCAGTGAGCAGTTCTTC. It yields the protein CASSGDPTSGDVSEQFF. This chain links TRBV6-4 with TRBJ2-1, with TRBD2 identical over 11 bases. Trimming cost V 4 bases and J 9 bases; bases outside gene matches: 14. The CDR3 sequence is 17 residues long. CDR1 is MRHNA and CDR2 is SNTAGT in the germline V gene.

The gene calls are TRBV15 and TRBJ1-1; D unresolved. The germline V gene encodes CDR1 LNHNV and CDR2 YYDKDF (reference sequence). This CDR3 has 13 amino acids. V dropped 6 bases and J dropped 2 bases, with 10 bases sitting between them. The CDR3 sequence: CATSWVPNTEAFF. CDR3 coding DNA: TGTGCCACCAGTTGGGTTCCTAACACTGAAGCTTTCTTT. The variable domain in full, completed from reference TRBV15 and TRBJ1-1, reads DAMVIQNPRYQVTQFGKPVTLSCSQTLNHNVMYWYQQKSSQAPKLLFHYYDKDFNNEADTPDNFQSRRPNTSFCFLDIRSPGLGDTAMYLCATSWVPNTEAFFGQGTRLTVV.

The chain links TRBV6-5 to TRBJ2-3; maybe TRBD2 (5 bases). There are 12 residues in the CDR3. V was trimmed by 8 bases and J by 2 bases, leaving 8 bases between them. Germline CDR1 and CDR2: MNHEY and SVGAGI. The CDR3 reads CASQRATDTQYF. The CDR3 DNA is TGTGCCAGCCAGAGGGCCACAGATACGCAGTATTTT.

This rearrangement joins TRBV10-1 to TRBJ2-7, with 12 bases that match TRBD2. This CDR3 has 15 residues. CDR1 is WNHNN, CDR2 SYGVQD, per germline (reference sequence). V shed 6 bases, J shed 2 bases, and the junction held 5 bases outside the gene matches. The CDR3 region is CASSPTSGGTYEQYF. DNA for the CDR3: TGCGCCAGCAGCCCGACTAGCGGGGGAACCTACGAGCAGTACTTC.

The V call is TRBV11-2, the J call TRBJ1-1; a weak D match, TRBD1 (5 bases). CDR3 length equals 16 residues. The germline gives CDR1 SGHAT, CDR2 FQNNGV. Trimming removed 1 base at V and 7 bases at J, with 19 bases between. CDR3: CASSLAFGTSSDEAFF. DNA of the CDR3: TGTGCCAGCAGCTTAGCCTTTGGGACGTCATCGGATGAAGCTTTCTTT.

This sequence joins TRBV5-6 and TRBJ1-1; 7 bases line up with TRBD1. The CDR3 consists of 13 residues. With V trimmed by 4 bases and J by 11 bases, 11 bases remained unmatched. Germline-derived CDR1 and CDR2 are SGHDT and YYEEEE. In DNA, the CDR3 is TGTGCCAGCAGCCCCTGGACAGGCCCTGGGGCTTTCTTT. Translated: CASSPWTGPGAFF.

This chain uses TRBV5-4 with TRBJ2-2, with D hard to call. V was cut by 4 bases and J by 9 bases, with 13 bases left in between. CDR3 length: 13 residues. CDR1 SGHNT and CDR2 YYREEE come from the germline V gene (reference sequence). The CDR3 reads CASSNDPTRELFF. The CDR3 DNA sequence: TGTGCCAGCAGCAATGACCCAACGAGGGAGCTGTTTTTT.

CDR3 nucleotide sequence: TGTGCCAGCAGCCCGGCAGGGTCAACGGAGACCCAGTACTTC. Amino acid sequence: CASSPAGSTETQYF. The chain employs TRBV7-7 and TRBJ2-5, with a tentative D call TRBD1 (5 bases). Germline loops: CDR1 SSHAT, CDR2 FNYEAQ (reference sequence). The CDR3 has 14 amino acids. Trimming shortened V by 5 bases and J by 5 bases, and 15 bases separated the two germline ends.

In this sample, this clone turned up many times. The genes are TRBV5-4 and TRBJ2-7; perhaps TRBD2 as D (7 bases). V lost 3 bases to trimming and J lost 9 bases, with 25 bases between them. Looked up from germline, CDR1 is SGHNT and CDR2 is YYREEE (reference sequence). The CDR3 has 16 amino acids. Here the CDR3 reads CASSSNRDVRGAGQYF. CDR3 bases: TGTGCCAGCAGCTCGAACCGGGACGTCCGGGGGGCAGGGCAGTACTTC.

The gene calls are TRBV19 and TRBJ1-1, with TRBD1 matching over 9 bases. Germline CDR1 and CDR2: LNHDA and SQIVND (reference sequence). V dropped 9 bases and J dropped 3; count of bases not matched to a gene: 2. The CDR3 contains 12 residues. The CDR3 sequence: CASRDRDTEAFF. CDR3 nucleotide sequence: TGTGCCAGCCGGGACAGGGACACTGAAGCTTTCTTT.

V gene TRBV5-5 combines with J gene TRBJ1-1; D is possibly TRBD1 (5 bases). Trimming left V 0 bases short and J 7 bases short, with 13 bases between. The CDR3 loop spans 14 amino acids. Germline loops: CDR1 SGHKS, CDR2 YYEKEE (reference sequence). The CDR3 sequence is CASSLVIRGGEAFF. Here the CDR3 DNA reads TGTGCCAGCAGCTTGGTAATTCGGGGGGGTGAAGCTTTCTTT. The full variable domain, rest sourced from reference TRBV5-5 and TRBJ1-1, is DAGVTQSPTHLIKTRGQQVTLRCSPISGHKSVSWYQQVLGQGPQFIFQYYEKEERGRGNFPDRFSARQFPNYSSELNVNALLLGDSALYLCASSLVIRGGEAFFGQGTRLTVV.

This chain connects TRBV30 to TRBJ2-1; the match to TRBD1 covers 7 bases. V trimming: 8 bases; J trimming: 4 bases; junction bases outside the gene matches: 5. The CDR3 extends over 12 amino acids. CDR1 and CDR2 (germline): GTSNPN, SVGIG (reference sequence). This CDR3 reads CAGTEAYNEQFF. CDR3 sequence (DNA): TGTGCCGGGACAGAAGCATACAATGAGCAGTTCTTC.

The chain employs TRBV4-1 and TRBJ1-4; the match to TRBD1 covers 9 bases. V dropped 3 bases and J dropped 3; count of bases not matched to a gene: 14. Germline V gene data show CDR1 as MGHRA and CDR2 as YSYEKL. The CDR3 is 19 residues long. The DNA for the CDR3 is TGCGCCAGCAGCCATCCGGGACAGGGAGACTCCCGGGCTAATGAAAAACTGTTTTTT. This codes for CASSHPGQGDSRANEKLFF.

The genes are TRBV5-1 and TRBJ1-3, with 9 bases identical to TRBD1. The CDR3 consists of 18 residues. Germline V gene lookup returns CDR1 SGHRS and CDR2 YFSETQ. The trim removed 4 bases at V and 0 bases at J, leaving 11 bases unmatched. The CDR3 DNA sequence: TGCGCCAGCAGCCTCCTTCCGGGACAGGGAGGCTCTGGAAACACCATATATTTT. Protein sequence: CASSLLPGQGGSGNTIYF.

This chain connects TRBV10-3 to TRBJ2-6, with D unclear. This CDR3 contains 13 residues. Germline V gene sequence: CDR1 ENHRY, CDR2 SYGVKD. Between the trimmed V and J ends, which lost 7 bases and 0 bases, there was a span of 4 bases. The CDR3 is CAITASGANVLTF. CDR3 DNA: TGTGCCATCACGGCCTCTGGGGCCAACGTCCTGACTTTC.